One T cell receptor beta chain is described in this entry. TCRdb re-analysed the RT-PCR reads in MiXCR, keeping a single row per CDR3 protein. The data contain more than 550,000 distinct CDR3 sequences, about 14% of them singletons. Germline assignment: CDR1 SGHTA and CDR2 FQGNSA. V shed 5 bases, J shed 8 bases, and the junction held 14 bases outside the gene matches. The CDR3 runs to 15 residues. The receptor was isolated from a female donor in good health, serving as a healthy control. The sample taken for sequencing was memory CD4+ T cells from blood. J is TRBJ1-2 and V is TRBV7-2; TRBD1 matches 7 bases. The CDR3 loop is CASSVDRARVEGYTF. CDR3 sequence (DNA): TGTGCCAGCAGCGTCGACAGGGCGAGGGTCGAAGGCTACACCTTC.